The rows below give T cell receptor beta chains drawn from one sample of a study of control samples from healthy donors and cancer patients. Sequenced by immunoSEQ multiplex PCR; TCRdb stores in-frame clones only, minus some. The sample records some 120,000 clones, more than 70% being singletons. The sample comprised blood. The receptors derive from a woman in her 70s in good health. Each CDR3 is given with its conserved first and last residue. D genes are given only for firm matches. Clone size is not always given. Where it is, it says once, few, many or a class for expanded clones.

TGTGCCAGCAGTATGAGCGGGGCTTTCTACGAGCAGTACTTC | CASSMSGAFYEQYF | TRBJ2-7 | TRBV6-5 | NA | TRBD2
TGTGCCAGCTCGCAGGGTCCTGAAGCTTTCTTT | CASSQGPEAFF | TRBJ1-1 | TRBV18 | NA | NA
TGCGCCAGCAGTCAAACTGACACTCTTTATAGCAATCAGCCCCAGCATTTT | CASSQTDTLYSNQPQHF | TRBJ1-5 | TRBV23-1 | once | NA
TGCGCCAGCAGCCAACAAGTAGGCGGGTTCCTCACTGAAGCTTTCTTT | CASSQQVGGFLTEAFF | TRBJ1-1 | TRBV4-1 | once | NA
TGTGCCAGCACGCGATGGACTAGCGGGCTTCTCGATACGCAGTATTTT | CASTRWTSGLLDTQYF | TRBJ2-3 | TRBV2 | NA | TRBD2
TGTGCCATAAGACAGGGCCGGGCTAATGAAAAACTGTTTTTT | CAIRQGRANEKLFF | TRBJ1-4 | TRBV15 | NA | TRBD1
TGCGCCAGCAGCTTGGTGGCTAGCGGGGGGCAAGAGACCCAGTACTTC | CASSLVASGGQETQYF | TRBJ2-5 | TRBV5-1 | few | TRBD2
TGCAGCGTTAGGAGTGGCGGGGGTCGTGATACGCAGTATTTT | CSVRSGGGRDTQYF | TRBJ2-3 | TRBV29-1 | NA | TRBD2
TGTGCCAGCAGTTTAGTTGGTCTCGGAGAGACCCAGTACTTC | CASSLVGLGETQYF | TRBJ2-5 | TRBV27 | NA | NA
TGTGCCAGTAGCCCCCAGGGGACTTACAATGAGCAGTTCTTC | CASSPQGTYNEQFF | TRBJ2-1 | TRBV7-9 | NA | NA
TGTGCCAGCAGTCCGAACACCGGGGAGCTGTTTTTT | CASSPNTGELFF | TRBJ2-2 | TRBV12-3/TRBV12-4 | NA | NA
TGTGCCAGCAGGTCGGGACAGGGTTCGGGGGCCAACGTCCTGACTTTC | CASRSGQGSGANVLTF | TRBJ2-6 | TRBV6-6 | NA | TRBD1
TGTGCCAGCAGTAATACTAAGGGGGGCAACTATGGCTACACCTTC | CASSNTKGGNYGYTF | TRBJ1-2 | TRBV6-5 | NA | NA
TGTGCCAGCAGCTCTCGACAGGGCCCAGGGACTGAAGCTTTCTTT | CASSSRQGPGTEAFF | TRBJ1-1 | TRBV9 | once | TRBD1
TGTGCCAGCAGCTTTGGGCAAAGGGGCTACACCTTC | CASSFGQRGYTF | TRBJ1-2 | TRBV5-8 | NA | NA
TGTGCCAGTAGTATTCTGGACAAGAACACCGGGGAGCTGTTTTTT | CASSILDKNTGELFF | TRBJ2-2 | TRBV19 | NA | NA
TGCGCCAGCAGCGTTACAGGGGTGAATCAGCCCCAGCATTTT | CASSVTGVNQPQHF | TRBJ1-5 | TRBV10-2 | once | TRBD1
TGTGCCAGTAGTTGGGGACAGGGAAGTGGCTACACCTTC | CASSWGQGSGYTF | TRBJ1-2 | TRBV19 | NA | TRBD1
TGTGCCAGCAGCGTACGCCAGGGAGGTTCCGAGCAGTACTTC | CASSVRQGGSEQYF | TRBJ2-7 | TRBV9 | NA | NA
TGTGCCACCACTCCCGGGACTAGCGGCTACACAGATACGCAGTATTTT | CATTPGTSGYTDTQYF | TRBJ2-3 | TRBV24-1 | NA | TRBD2
TGTGCCAGCAGCCAAGCCGGGACAGGGGGCAATCAGCCCCAGCATTTT | CASSQAGTGGNQPQHF | TRBJ1-5 | TRBV3-1/TRBV3-2 | NA | TRBD1
TGTGCCAGCAGCTTTGGCGCAGGGCCTGCTAACTATGGCTACACCTTC | CASSFGAGPANYGYTF | TRBJ1-2 | TRBV5-6 | NA | NA
TGCGCCAGCACCCCCTACCAAGAGGAATATCTTTTC | CASTPYQEEYLF | TRBJ2-7 | TRBV4-1 | NA | NA
TGCGCCAGCAGCCAAGATCCTTACCGGGACAGGGATACCGGGGAGCTGTTTTTT | CASSQDPYRDRDTGELFF | TRBJ2-2 | TRBV4-3 | NA | TRBD1
TGCGCCAGCAGCTCCGATGGACGGGCGGAAGGCTACACCTTC | CASSSDGRAEGYTF | TRBJ1-2 | TRBV5-1 | NA | NA
TGTGCCAGCAGCTTAACTCGCCGGGACACAGATACGCAGTATTTT | CASSLTRRDTDTQYF | TRBJ2-3 | TRBV7-3 | NA | NA
TGCGCCAGCAGCCAAGTGTACCAAGAGACCCAGTACTTC | CASSQVYQETQYF | TRBJ2-5 | TRBV4-1 | once | NA
TGCAGTGCTAGTCTCCCGACCGGGGGACTCTACTACGAGCAGTACTTC | CSASLPTGGLYYEQYF | TRBJ2-7 | TRBV20-1 | once | NA
TGTGCCAGCAGTTTATCAGGGATCGCTGAAGCTTTCTTT | CASSLSGIAEAFF | TRBJ1-1 | TRBV27 | NA | NA
TGTGCCAGTAGTATCTGGCAGGGGGCCGGTCAGCCCCAGCATTTT | CASSIWQGAGQPQHF | TRBJ1-5 | TRBV19 | few | TRBD1
TGCGCCAGCAGTGAGTGGGCGGGGGGGAGCACAGATACGCAGTATTTT | CASSEWAGGSTDTQYF | TRBJ2-3 | TRBV10-2 | NA | TRBD2
TGTGCCAGCAGCTCCGGGACAGCTGGCTACACCTTC | CASSSGTAGYTF | TRBJ1-2 | TRBV7-3 | few | TRBD1
TGTGCCAGCTCACCATACACTCGACAGGGGTGGACTGAAGCTTTCTTT | CASSPYTRQGWTEAFF | TRBJ1-1 | TRBV18 | NA | TRBD1
TGTGCCAGCAGTTTAGCCGGGACAGCAAATTCACCCCTCCACTTT | CASSLAGTANSPLHF | TRBJ1-6 | TRBV6-5 | NA | TRBD1
TGTGCCAGCAGTTACTCTGGGACAGATAATTCACCCCTCCACTTT | CASSYSGTDNSPLHF | TRBJ1-6 | TRBV6-6 | NA | TRBD1
TGTGCCAGCAGCCCGACTAGCGGGGGGGCCGGGTCTACGCAGTATTTT | CASSPTSGGAGSTQYF | TRBJ2-3 | TRBV3-1/TRBV3-2 | NA | TRBD2
TGTGCCAGCAGCTTAGCGGGGACACAGAGGGAGACCCAGTACTTC | CASSLAGTQRETQYF | TRBJ2-5 | TRBV7-2 | NA | NA